In this sample, the clone carrying this TCR beta chain turned up a few times. The data were taken from a study of regulatory T cells in long-lasting Graves disease. The time point here: newly diagnosed GD, antithyroid drugs for less than 3 months. The TCR library was made from RNA that had been extracted from PBMCs in TRIzol. The authors built TCR beta libraries using iRepertoire HTBI primers and Arm-PCR of CDR3 regions. Original processing methods: Gene usage covered 62 TRBV and 14 TRBJ segments. TCRdb passed the multiplex PCR reads through MiXCR, listing each CDR3 protein once. The V and J calls and clone size are TCRdb's, not the authors'. The data contain some 330,000 distinct CDR3 sequences, roughly 10% of them singletons. The CDR3 length is 17 residues. Germline lookup yields CDR1 SGHNT and CDR2 YYREEE (reference sequence). V was clipped by 0 bases and J by 1 base, with 14 bases between them. These data were likewise used in another study, on T cells in Graves' hyperthyroidism and ophthalmopathy. This second study notes: Exclusion followed for patients with uncontrolled infection, other autoimmune disease, pregnancy or lactation. Stable hyperthyroidism and ophthalmopathy were separated using 13 V-J signatures.

Sample: peripheral blood mononuclear cells (PBMCs), taken at new diagnosis, from a patient treated with antithyroid drugs. The source of this sequence is a young woman with Graves disease. This chain links TRBV5-4 with TRBJ2-4; no definite D call. CDR3 in amino acids: CASSLGLPTWAKNIQYF. As DNA, the CDR3 is TGTGCCAGCAGCTTGGGACTCCCTACATGGGCCAAAAACATTCAGTACTTC.